The clone carrying this T cell receptor beta chain was seen repeatedly, ten times or more. Its antigen is undetermined. TCRdb reprocessed the 5' RACE reads via MiXCR and lists one record per CDR3 protein. The sample has some 71,000 distinct CDR3 sequences, roughly 9.5% seen once. This sample was included in a study of early T cells in non-severe SARS-CoV-2 infection. General study points: Private and CD4 specificities were missed by VDJdb matching, which favored anti-spike CD8 responses.

The CDR3 runs to 13 residues. Trimming pared 1 base from V and 5 bases from J, leaving 6 bases between. The receptor was derived from an adult who was a healthcare worker with PCR-confirmed SARS-CoV-2 infection or an uninfected control (not recorded which). The sequenced sample was whole blood. The V and J genes are TRBV12-3 or TRBV12-4 and TRBJ1-5, with unresolved D. The CDR3 sequence is CASSLERYQPQHF. The CDR3 nucleotides read TGTGCCAGCAGTTTAGAACGATATCAGCCCCAGCATTTT.